These T cell receptor beta chains were read from a single sample in a study of cytomegalovirus exposure and HLA in healthy donors. TCRdb keeps only in-frame clones here, not all; method: immunoSEQ multiplex PCR. The sample carries 150,000 or so clones, about 74% recorded once. Material for sequencing was PBMCs. Every receptor here comes from a male donor in good health and CMV-seronegative. Both conserved end residues are part of each CDR3. A D gene is named only where the DNA matches it firmly. Rows give clone size only sometimes, using once, few, many, or a class for an expanded clone.

cdr3_aa	cdr3_nt	clone_size	d_call	j_call	v_call
CASSPLAGPYNEQFF	TGTGCCAGCAGTCCACTAGCGGGACCCTACAATGAGCAGTTCTTC	.	TRBD2	TRBJ2-1	TRBV13
CASSLSLGDRGVGNTIYF	TGTGCCAGCAGTTTAAGCCTCGGGGACAGGGGGGTTGGAAACACCATATATTTT	.	TRBD1	TRBJ1-3	TRBV28
CAWANQGPNQPQHF	TGTGCCTGGGCGAATCAGGGGCCCAATCAGCCCCAGCATTTT	.	.	TRBJ1-5	TRBV30
CASSSGTDTQYF	TGCGCCAGCAGCTCCGGCACAGATACGCAGTATTTT	.	.	TRBJ2-3	TRBV5-1
CASSSALGQSNYGYTF	TGTGCCAGCAGTTCTGCCCTTGGACAGAGTAACTATGGCTACACCTTC	once	.	TRBJ1-2	TRBV28
CASSLAPASGYYEQYF	TGTGCCAGCAGCTTAGCCCCCGCTAGCGGGTATTACGAGCAGTACTTC	.	TRBD2	TRBJ2-7	TRBV7-2
CASSLQQSSYNEQFF	TGTGCCAGCAGCTTACAACAGAGCTCCTACAATGAGCAGTTCTTC	.	.	TRBJ2-1	TRBV7-2
CASSGGGESTGELFF	TGTGCCAGCAGTGGAGGGGGGGAGAGCACCGGGGAGCTGTTTTTT	.	.	TRBJ2-2	TRBV6-1
CASRTGSMEVTQYF	TGTGCCAGCCGAACAGGGAGTATGGAGGTGACCCAGTACTTC	.	.	TRBJ2-5	TRBV27
CASSPDRDPPNTEAFF	TGTGCCAGCAGTCCCGACAGGGATCCTCCGAACACTGAAGCTTTCTTT	.	TRBD1	TRBJ1-1	TRBV28
CASSEGQARNTIYF	TGTGCCAGCAGCGAGGGACAAGCTAGAAACACCATATATTTT	.	.	TRBJ1-3	TRBV9
CASSLWTGAPSNYGYTF	TGTGCCAGCAGTTTATGGACAGGGGCCCCTTCTAACTATGGCTACACCTTC	few	TRBD1	TRBJ1-2	TRBV28
CASTLPLGSTDTQYF	TGTGCCAGCACCTTACCTCTCGGGAGCACAGATACGCAGTATTTT	.	.	TRBJ2-3	TRBV6-4
CASSSLTGEQFF	TGTGCCAGCAGTTCCCTTACCGGTGAGCAGTTCTTC	.	.	TRBJ2-1	TRBV6-6
CASSAGTRKWPDTQYF	TGTGCCAGCTCAGCCGGGACTAGAAAGTGGCCAGATACGCAGTATTTT	.	TRBD2	TRBJ2-3	TRBV18
CASSSGQHATDTQYF	TGTGCCAGTAGTTCTGGACAGCACGCCACAGATACGCAGTATTTT	.	.	TRBJ2-3	TRBV19
CASSSVGGELFF	TGTGCCAGCAGTTCCGTCGGCGGGGAGCTGTTTTTT	once	.	TRBJ2-2	TRBV28
CASSSGGKGNDEQFF	TGTGCCAGCAGCTCAGGGGGCAAAGGGAACGATGAGCAGTTCTTC	once	TRBD1	TRBJ2-1	TRBV9
CASSLDPLGADTEAFF	TGCGCCAGCAGCTTGGATCCCCTAGGGGCGGACACTGAAGCTTTCTTT	few	.	TRBJ1-1	TRBV5-1
CATDRQGSPYNSPLHF	TGTGCCACAGACAGACAGGGTAGTCCCTATAATTCACCCCTCCACTTT	.	TRBD1	TRBJ1-6	TRBV6-8
CASSLTQNTEAFF	TGTGCTAGCAGCTTAACACAGAACACTGAAGCTTTCTTT	.	.	TRBJ1-1	TRBV7-7
CASSARNTGELFF	TGTGCCAGCAGTGCCCGTAACACCGGGGAGCTGTTTTTT	.	.	TRBJ2-2	TRBV2
CASSLNSGGGETQYF	TGTGCCAGCAGCTTAAATTCCGGGGGAGGAGAGACCCAGTACTTC	.	.	TRBJ2-5	TRBV7-9
CASSSTQGLAGEWNEQFF	TGTGCCAGCAGTTCTACCCAGGGACTAGCGGGAGAGTGGAATGAGCAGTTCTTC	once	TRBD2	TRBJ2-1	TRBV28
CASSPRRRDSSSYEQYF	TGTGCCAGCAGTCCGAGGCGTCGGGACAGTAGCTCCTACGAGCAGTACTTC	.	TRBD1	TRBJ2-7	TRBV27
CASSTGGISNQPQHF	TGTGCCAGCAGCACAGGGGGAATTAGCAATCAGCCCCAGCATTTT	.	TRBD1	TRBJ1-5	TRBV2
CASSLAVPYEQYF	TGTGCCAGCAGCTTAGCGGTTCCCTACGAGCAGTACTTC	once	.	TRBJ2-7	TRBV11-2
CSVGGPPTYEQYF	TGCAGCGTTGGGGGGCCGCCGACCTACGAGCAGTACTTC	once	.	TRBJ2-7	TRBV29-1
CASSLAGVATEAFF	TGTGCCAGCAGTTTAGCGGGGGTAGCTACTGAAGCTTTCTTT	.	.	TRBJ1-1	TRBV28
CASSTSGTGNEKLFF	TGTGCTAGTAGTACATCCGGGACAGGGAATGAAAAACTGTTTTTT	.	TRBD1	TRBJ1-4	TRBV19